A selection of T cell receptor beta chains follows, all from one sample in a study of shared clonotypes between healthy human individuals. The method was immunoSEQ multiplex PCR; TCRdb's version includes in-frame clones alone and lacks a portion of them. Among roughly 640,000 clones, around 67% were seen once, and the ten largest hold over 1.5%. The sample comprised memory CD4+ T cells sorted from blood. The receptor set was obtained from a woman aged 25 to 39 in good health. Both conserved end residues are part of each CDR3. Fields, in order: D gene, V gene, J gene, CDR3 DNA, CDR3 protein. D genes are given only for firm matches.

TRBD1	TRBV11-2	TRBJ2-7	TGTGCCAGCAACTCCCAAGGGGCAGGGGGCGAGCAGTACTTC	CASNSQGAGGEQYF
-	TRBV5-1	TRBJ1-2	TGCGCCAGCAGCACCGGAAATACAGGGTTGGCTAACTATGGCTACACCTTC	CASSTGNTGLANYGYTF
TRBD2	TRBV7-6	TRBJ2-3	TGTGCCAGCGGGGAGCGGGAGGGCCGGGGAACAGATACGCAGTATTTT	CASGEREGRGTDTQYF
TRBD2	TRBV15	TRBJ2-5	TGTGCCACCAGCAGAGAGAGCTCCGGGCTAGCGGGAGGGGCTCATAGAGCGACCCAGTACTTC	CATSRESSGLAGGAHRATQYF
-	TRBV19	TRBJ1-2	TGTGCCAGTACCCCCCCCGGCACCTACTATGGCTACACCTTC	CASTPPGTYYGYTF
TRBD2	TRBV7-9	TRBJ2-3	TGTGCCAGCAGCCCCATATTTAGCGGGAGAGAGGAAGATACGCAGTATTTT	CASSPIFSGREEDTQYF
TRBD1	TRBV28	TRBJ1-2	TGTGCCAGCAGTCTCAGGACAGGGATGGGCTATGGCTACACCTTC	CASSLRTGMGYGYTF
-	TRBV7-3	TRBJ2-6	TGTGCCAGCAGCTCACAGCCTGGGGCCAACGTCCTGACTTTC	CASSSQPGANVLTF
-	TRBV7-2	TRBJ2-7	TGTGCCAGCGGCCGGGACCCCAACACCTACGAGCAGTACTTC	CASGRDPNTYEQYF
-	TRBV7-9	TRBJ1-5	TGTGCCAGCAGCTTAAGGAGGCTTCTCAGGCATCAGCCCCAGCATTTT	CASSLRRLLRHQPQHF
TRBD2	TRBV7-9	TRBJ2-3	TGTGCCAGCAGCGAGGGGACTAGCTGGAAAGATACGCAGTATTTT	CASSEGTSWKDTQYF
TRBD2	TRBV28	TRBJ2-7	TGTGCCAGCAGCCGACTAGCGAATACCTACGAGCAGTACTTC	CASSRLANTYEQYF
-	TRBV18	TRBJ2-3	TGTGCCAGCTCACCACGGGGAGATACGCAGTATTTT	CASSPRGDTQYF
TRBD1	TRBV7-3	TRBJ1-2	TGTGCCAGCAGCGCCGGACAGGGATATGGCTACACCTTC	CASSAGQGYGYTF
TRBD1	TRBV13	TRBJ2-5	TGTGCCAGCAGCTTAAGGCATCAGGGACAGGGAGAGACCCAGTACTTC	CASSLRHQGQGETQYF
-	TRBV19	TRBJ1-4	TGTGCCAGTAGTATGAGTGACAGTAATGAAAAACTGTTTTTT	CASSMSDSNEKLFF
TRBD2	TRBV11-2	TRBJ2-1	TGTGCCAGCAGCCCGACCGCTAGCGGGAGCGCTCATGAGCAGTTCTTC	CASSPTASGSAHEQFF
-	TRBV5-4	TRBJ2-3	TGTGCCAGCAGCTTGGATCCCAACACAGATACGCAGTATTTT	CASSLDPNTDTQYF
TRBD1	TRBV10-2	TRBJ2-2	TGCGCCAGCAGTGAGTTCCGGGGACAGGGCGGGGAGCTGTTTTTT	CASSEFRGQGGELFF
-	TRBV19	TRBJ2-1	TGTGCCAGTAGTTATTCAGGGTTGGGCTACAATGAGCAGTTCTTC	CASSYSGLGYNEQFF